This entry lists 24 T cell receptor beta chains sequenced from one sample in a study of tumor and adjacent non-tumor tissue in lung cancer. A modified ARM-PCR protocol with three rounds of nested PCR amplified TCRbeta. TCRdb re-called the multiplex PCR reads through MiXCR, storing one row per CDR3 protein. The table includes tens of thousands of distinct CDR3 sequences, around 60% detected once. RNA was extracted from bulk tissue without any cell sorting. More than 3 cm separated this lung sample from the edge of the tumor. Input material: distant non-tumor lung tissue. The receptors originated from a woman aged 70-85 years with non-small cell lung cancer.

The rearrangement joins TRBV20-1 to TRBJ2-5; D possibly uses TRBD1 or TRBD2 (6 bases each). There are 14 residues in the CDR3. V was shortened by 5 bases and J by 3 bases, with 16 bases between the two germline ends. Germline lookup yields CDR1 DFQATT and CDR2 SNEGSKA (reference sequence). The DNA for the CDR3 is TGCAGTGCTCACGGGGGCCGGGGAGAAGAGACCCAGTACTTC. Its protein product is CSAHGGRGEETQYF.

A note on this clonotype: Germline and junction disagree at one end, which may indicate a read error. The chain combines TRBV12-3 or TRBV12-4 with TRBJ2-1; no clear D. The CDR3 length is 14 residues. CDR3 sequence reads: CASRTEAGDNERFF. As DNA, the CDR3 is TGTGCCAGCAGAACTGAGGCAGGAGACAATGAGCGGTTCTTC.

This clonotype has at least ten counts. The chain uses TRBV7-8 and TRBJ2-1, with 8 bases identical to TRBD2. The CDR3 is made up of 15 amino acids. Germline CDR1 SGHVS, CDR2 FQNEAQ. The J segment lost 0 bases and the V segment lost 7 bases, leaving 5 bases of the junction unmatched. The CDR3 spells CASTTSGPSYNEQFF. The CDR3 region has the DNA TGTGCCAGCACCACTAGCGGTCCCTCCTACAATGAGCAGTTCTTC.

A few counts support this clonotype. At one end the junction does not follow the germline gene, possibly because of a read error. The CDR3 loop is CVSSLPQGQSNNEQFF. As DNA, the CDR3 is TGTGTCAGCAGCTTGCCACAGGGACAGAGCAACAATGAGCAGTTCTTC. V is TRBV5-4 and J is TRBJ2-1, with TRBD1 matching 7 bases. Per the germline V gene, CDR1 is SGHNT and CDR2 is YYREEE (reference sequence). CDR3 length: 16 residues.

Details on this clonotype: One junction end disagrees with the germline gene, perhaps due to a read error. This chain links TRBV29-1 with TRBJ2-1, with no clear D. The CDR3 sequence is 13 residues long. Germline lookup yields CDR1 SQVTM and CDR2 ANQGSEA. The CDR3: CSVKQQCINGQFF. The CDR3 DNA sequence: TGCAGCGTAAAACAGCAGTGCATAAATGGGCAGTTCTTC.

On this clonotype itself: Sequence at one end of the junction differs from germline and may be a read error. As DNA, the CDR3 is TGTGCCAGCAGTGTAGCGGGAAATTTCAATGAGCAGTTTTTC. Its translation is CASSVAGNFNEQFF. V and J are TRBV6-6 and TRBJ2-1, with 8 positions matching TRBD2. The CDR3 has 14 residues. Germline CDR1 reads MNHNY; CDR2 reads SVGAGI (reference sequence).

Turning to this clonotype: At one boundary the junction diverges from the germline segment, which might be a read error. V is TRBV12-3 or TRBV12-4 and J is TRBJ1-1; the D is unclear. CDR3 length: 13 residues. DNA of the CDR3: TGTGCCAGCAGTCCCGGGATGAACACTGAGGCTTTATTT. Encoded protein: CASSPGMNTEALF.

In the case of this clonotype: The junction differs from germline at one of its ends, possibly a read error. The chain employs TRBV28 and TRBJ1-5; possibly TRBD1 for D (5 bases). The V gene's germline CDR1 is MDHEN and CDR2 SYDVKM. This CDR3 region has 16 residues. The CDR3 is CASRQSTGYGNQPQHF. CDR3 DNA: TGTGCCAGCAGACAATCTACAGGTTATGGTAATCAGCCCCAGCATTTC.

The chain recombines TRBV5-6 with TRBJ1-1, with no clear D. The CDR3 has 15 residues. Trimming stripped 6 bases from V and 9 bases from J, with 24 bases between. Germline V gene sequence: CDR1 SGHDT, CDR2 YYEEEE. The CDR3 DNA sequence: TGTGCCAGCACCAATAACCCCCATATATGGTCTAAAGCTTTCTTT. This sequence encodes CASTNNPHIWSKAFF.

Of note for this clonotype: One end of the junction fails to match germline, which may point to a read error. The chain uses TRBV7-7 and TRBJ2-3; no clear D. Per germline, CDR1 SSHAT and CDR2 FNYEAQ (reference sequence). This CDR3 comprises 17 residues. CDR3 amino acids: CASSLLPHSTRADTQYF. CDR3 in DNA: TGTGCTAGCAGCCTCCTCCCCCACTCTACTCGCGCAGATACGCAGTATTTT.

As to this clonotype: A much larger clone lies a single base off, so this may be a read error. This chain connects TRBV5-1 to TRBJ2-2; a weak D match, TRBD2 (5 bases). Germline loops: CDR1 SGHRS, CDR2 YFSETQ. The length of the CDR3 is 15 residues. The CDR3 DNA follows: TGCGCCAGCAGCCTAGGCGCTGACAACACCGGGAAGCTGTTTTTT. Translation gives CASSLGADNTGKLFF.

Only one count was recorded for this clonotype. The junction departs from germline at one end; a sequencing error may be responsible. DNA for the CDR3: TGTGCAAGCAGCCAAGATCTCAGCGGGAGAAGCTCCTACGAGCAGTACTTC. Residues: CASSQDLSGRSSYEQYF. V is TRBV4-2 and J is TRBJ2-7; 8 nucleotides line up with TRBD2. Germline values: CDR1 LGHNA, CDR2 YNFKEQ. CDR3 size: 17 residues.

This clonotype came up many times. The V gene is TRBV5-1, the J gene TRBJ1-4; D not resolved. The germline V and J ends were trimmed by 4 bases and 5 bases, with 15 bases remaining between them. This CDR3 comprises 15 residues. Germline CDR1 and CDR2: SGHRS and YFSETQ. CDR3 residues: CASSIVASTNEKLFF. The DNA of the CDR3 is TGCGCCAGCAGCATCGTCGCCTCTACGAATGAAAAACTGTTTTTT.

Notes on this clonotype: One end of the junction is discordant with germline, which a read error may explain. The DNA for the CDR3 is TGTGCCAGCAGTTTACGGACAGGGAGGGATCAGCCACAGCATTTT. Translated, it gives CASSLRTGRDQPQHF. The V gene is TRBV28, the J gene TRBJ1-5; TRBD1 agrees at 8 bases. The CDR3 has 15 amino acids. Per germline, CDR1 MDHEN and CDR2 SYDVKM. Full variable domain (rest looked up from reference TRBV28 and TRBJ1-5): DVKVTQSSRYLVKRTGEKVFLECVQDMDHENMFWYRQDPGLGLRLIYFSYDVKMKEKGDIPEGYSVSREKKERFSLILESASTNQTSMYLCASSLRTGRDQPQHFGDGTRLSIL.

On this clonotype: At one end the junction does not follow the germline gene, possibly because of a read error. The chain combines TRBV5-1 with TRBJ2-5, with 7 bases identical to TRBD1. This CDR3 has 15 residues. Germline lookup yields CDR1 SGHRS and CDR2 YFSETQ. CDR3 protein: CASSLADRVRETQCF. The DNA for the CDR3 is TGCGCCAGCAGCTTGGCCGACAGGGTTAGAGAGACCCAGTGCTTC.

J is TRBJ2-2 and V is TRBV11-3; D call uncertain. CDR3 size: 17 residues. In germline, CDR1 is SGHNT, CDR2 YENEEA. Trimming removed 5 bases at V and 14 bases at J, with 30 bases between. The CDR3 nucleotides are TGTGCCAGCAGCCCCCATCAATCGACATCGAACACCGTTGAACTGTTTTTT. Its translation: CASSPHQSTSNTVELFF.

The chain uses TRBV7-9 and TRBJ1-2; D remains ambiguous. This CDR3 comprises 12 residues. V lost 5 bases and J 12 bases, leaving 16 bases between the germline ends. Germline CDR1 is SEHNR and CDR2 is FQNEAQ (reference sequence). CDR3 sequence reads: CASSLTEEGNTF. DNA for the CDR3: TGTGCCAGCAGCCTAACTGAGGAAGGCAACACCTTC. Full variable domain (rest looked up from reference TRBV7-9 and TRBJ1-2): DTGVSQNPRHKITKRGQNVTFRCDPISEHNRLYWYRQTLGQGPEFLTYFQNEAQLEKSRLLSDRFSAERPKGSFSTLEIQRTEQGDSAMYLCASSLTEEGNTFGSGTRLTVV.

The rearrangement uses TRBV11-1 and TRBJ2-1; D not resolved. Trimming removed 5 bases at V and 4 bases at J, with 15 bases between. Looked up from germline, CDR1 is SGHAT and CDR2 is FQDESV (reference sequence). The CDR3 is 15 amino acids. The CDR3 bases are TGTGCCAGCAGCCTAGTTGGTAGCTCTTACAATGAGCAGTTCTTC. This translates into CASSLVGSSYNEQFF.

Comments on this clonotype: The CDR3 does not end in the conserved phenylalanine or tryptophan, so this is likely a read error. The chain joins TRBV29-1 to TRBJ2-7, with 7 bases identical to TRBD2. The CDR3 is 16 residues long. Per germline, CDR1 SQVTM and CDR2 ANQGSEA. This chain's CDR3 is CSIDKYRPGLDSEQYL. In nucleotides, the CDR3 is TGCAGCATTGATAAGTATCGGCCCGGACTAGACTCGGAACAGTACCTC.

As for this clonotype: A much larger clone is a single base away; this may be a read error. CDR3 protein: CASSLNVNYGYTF. CDR3 DNA: TGTGCCAGCAGCTTGAACGTAAACTATGGCTACACCTTC. V gene TRBV5-4 combines with J gene TRBJ1-2; D remains ambiguous. The CDR3 sequence is 13 residues long. Germline V gene data show CDR1 as SGHNT and CDR2 as YYREEE (reference sequence). V lost 1 base and J 2 bases, leaving 6 bases between the germline ends.

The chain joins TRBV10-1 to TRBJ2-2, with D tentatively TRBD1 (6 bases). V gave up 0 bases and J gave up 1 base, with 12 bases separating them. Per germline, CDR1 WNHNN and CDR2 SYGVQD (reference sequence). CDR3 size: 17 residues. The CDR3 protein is CASSESPMGQNTGELFF. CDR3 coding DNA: TGCGCCAGCAGTGAGTCGCCAATGGGACAGAACACCGGGGAGCTGTTTTTT.

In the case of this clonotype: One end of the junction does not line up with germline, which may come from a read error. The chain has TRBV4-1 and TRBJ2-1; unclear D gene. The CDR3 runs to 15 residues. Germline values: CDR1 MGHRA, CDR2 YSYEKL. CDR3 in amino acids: CASSQEGSTYNEQSF. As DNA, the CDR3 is TGCGCCAGCAGCCAAGAGGGCAGTACATACAATGAGCAGTCCTTC.

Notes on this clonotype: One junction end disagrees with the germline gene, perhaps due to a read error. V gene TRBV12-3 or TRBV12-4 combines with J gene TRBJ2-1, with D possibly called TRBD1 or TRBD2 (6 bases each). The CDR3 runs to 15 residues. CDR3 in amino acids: CVSSFSRSGDNKQFF. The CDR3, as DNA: TGTGTCAGCAGTTTTTCCCGGTCGGGGGACAATAAGCAGTTCTTC.

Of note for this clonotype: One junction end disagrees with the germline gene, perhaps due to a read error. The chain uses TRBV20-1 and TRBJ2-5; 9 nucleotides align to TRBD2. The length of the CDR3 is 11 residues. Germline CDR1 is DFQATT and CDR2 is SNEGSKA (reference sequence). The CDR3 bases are TGCAGTGCTCCAAGCGGGGGGACCAAGTACTTC. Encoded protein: CSAPSGGTKYF.